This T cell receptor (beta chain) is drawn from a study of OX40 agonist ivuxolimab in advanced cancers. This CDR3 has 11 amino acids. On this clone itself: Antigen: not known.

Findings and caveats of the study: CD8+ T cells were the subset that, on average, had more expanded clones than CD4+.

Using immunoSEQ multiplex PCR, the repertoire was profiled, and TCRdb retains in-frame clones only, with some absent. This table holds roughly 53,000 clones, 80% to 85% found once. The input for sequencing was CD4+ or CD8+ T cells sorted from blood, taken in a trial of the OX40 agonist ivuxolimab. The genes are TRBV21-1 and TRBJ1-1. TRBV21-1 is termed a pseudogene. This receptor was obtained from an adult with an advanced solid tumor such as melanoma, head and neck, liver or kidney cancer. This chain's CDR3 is CARKRQPEAFF. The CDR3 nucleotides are TGTGCCAGGAAGCGGCAGCCTGAAGCTTTCTTT.